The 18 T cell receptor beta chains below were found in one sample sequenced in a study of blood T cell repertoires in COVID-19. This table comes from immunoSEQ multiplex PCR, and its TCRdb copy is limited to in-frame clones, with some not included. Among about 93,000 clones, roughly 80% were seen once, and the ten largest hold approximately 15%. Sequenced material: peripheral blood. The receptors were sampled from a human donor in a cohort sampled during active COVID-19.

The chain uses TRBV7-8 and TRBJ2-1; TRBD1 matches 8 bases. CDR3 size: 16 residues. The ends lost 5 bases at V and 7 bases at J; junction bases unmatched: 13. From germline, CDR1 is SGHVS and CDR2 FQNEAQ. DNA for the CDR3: TGTGCCAGCAGCCATTTTGGACAGGGATTTGGGAATGAGCAGTTCTTC. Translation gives CASSHFGQGFGNEQFF. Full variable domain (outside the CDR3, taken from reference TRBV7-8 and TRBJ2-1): GAGVSQSPRYKVAKRGQDVALRCDPISGHVSLFWYQQALGQGPEFLTYFQNEAQLDKSGLPSDRFFAERPEGSVSTLKIQRTQQEDSAVYLCASSHFGQGFGNEQFFGPGTRLTVL.

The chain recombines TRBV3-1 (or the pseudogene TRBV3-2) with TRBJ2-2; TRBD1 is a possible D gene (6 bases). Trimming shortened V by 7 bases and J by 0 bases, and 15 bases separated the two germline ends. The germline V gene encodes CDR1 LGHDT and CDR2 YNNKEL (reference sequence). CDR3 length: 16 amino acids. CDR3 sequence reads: CASKQGGHSNTGELFF. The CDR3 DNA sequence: TGTGCCAGCAAACAGGGCGGCCACTCGAACACCGGGGAGCTGTTTTTT.

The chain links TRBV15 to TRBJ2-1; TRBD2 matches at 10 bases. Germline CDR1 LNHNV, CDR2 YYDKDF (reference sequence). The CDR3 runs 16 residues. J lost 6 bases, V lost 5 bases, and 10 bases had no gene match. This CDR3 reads CATSSLPGLAVNEQFF. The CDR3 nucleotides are TGTGCCACCAGCTCATTACCAGGACTAGCGGTCAATGAGCAGTTCTTC.

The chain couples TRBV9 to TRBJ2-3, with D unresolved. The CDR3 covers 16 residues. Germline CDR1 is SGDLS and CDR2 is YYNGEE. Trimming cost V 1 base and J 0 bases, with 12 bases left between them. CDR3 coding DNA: TGTGCCAGCAGCGTAACCTCTGTGGGCAGCACAGATACGCAGTATTTT. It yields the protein CASSVTSVGSTDTQYF.

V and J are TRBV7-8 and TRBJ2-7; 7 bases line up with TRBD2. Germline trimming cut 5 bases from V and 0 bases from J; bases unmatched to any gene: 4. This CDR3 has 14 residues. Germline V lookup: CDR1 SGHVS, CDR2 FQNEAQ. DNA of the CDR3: TGTGCCAGCAGCCTCGGGACTACCTCCTACGAGCAGTACTTC. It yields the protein CASSLGTTSYEQYF.

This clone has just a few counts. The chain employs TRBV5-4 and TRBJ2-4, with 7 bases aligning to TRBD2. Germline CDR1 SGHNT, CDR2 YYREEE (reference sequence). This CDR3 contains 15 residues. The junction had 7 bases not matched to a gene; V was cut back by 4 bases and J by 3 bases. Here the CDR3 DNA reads TGTGCCAGCAGCCCAGGGAGGGGTGTCAAAAACATTCAGTACTTC. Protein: CASSPGRGVKNIQYF. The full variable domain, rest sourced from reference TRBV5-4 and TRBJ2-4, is ETGVTQSPTHLIKTRGQQVTLRCSSQSGHNTVSWYQQALGQGPQFIFQYYREEENGRGNFPPRFSGLQFPNYSSELNVNALELDDSALYLCASSPGRGVKNIQYFGAGTRLSVL.

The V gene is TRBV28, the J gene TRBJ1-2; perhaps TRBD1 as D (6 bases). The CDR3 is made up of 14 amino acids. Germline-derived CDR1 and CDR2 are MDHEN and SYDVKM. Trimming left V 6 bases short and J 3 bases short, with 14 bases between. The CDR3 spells CASSPGGNDYGYTF. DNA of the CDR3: TGTGCCAGCAGCCCGGGGGGCAATGACTATGGCTACACCTTC.

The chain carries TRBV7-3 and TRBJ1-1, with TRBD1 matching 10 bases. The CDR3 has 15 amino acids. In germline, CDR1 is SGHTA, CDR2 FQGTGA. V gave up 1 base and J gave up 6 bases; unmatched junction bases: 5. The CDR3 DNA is TGTGCCAGCAGCTTAAACACGGACAGGGGGGCTGAAGCTTTCTTT. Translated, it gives CASSLNTDRGAEAFF.

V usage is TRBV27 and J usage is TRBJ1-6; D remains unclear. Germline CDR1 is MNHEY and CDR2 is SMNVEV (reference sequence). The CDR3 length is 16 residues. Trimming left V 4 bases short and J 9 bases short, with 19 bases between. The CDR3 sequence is CASSSSLGAGGSPLHF. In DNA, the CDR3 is TGTGCCAGCAGTTCCTCGCTAGGAGCCGGAGGTTCACCCCTCCACTTT.

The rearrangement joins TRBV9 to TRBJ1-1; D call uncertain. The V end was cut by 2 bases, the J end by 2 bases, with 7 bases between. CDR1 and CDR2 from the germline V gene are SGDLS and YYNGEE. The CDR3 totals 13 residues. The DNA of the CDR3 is TGTGCCAGCAGCGTCGGTTCCAACACTGAAGCTTTCTTT. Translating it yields CASSVGSNTEAFF.

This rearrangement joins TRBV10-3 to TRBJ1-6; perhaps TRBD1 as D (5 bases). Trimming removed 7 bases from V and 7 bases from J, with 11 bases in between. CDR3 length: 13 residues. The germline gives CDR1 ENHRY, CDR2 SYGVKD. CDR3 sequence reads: CAINSQENSPLHF. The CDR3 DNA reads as TGTGCCATCAATTCACAGGAAAATTCACCCCTCCACTTT.

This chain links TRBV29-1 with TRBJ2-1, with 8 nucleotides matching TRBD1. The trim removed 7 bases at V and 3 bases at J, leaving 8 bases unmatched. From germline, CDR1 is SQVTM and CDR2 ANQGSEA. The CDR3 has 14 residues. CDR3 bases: TGCAGCGCACCAGACAGGGGACTCTACAATGAGCAGTTCTTC. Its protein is CSAPDRGLYNEQFF.

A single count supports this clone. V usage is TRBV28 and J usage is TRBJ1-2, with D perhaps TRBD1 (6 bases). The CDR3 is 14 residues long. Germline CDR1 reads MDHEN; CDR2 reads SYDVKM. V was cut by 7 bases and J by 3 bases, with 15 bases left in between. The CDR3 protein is CASTSGTPYYGYTF. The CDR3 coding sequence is TGTGCCAGCACGTCCGGGACACCCTACTATGGCTACACCTTC.

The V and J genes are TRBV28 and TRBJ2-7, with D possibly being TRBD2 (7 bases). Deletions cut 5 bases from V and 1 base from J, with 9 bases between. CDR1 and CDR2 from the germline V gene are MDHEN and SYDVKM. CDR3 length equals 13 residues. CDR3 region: CASSEGGSYEQYF. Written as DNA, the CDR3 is TGTGCCAGCAGTGAGGGGGGGTCCTACGAGCAGTACTTC.

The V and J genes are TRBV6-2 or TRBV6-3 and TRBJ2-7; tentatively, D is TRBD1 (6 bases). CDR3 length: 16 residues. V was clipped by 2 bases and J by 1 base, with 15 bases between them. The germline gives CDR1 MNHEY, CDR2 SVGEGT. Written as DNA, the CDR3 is TGTGCCAGCAGTTACACCACCGGGACATCGTCCTACGAGCAGTACTTC. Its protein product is CASSYTTGTSSYEQYF.

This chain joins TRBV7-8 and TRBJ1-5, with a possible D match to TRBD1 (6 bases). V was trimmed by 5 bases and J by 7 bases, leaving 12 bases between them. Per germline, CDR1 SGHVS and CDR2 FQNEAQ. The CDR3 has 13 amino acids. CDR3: CASSQDSRQPQHF. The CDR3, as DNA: TGTGCCAGCAGCCAGGACAGTAGGCAGCCCCAGCATTTT.

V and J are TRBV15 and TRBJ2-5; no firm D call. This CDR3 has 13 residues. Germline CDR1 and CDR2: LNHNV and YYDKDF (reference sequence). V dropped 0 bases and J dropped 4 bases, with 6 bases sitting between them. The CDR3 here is CATSRDRIETQYF. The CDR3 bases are TGTGCCACCAGCAGAGACAGGATAGAGACCCAGTACTTC.

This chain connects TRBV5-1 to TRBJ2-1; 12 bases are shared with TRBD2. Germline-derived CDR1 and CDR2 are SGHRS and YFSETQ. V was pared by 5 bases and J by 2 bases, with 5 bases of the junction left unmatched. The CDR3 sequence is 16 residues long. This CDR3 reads CASRGGLAGAYNEQFF. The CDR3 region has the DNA TGCGCCAGCAGAGGGGGACTAGCGGGCGCCTACAATGAGCAGTTCTTC.